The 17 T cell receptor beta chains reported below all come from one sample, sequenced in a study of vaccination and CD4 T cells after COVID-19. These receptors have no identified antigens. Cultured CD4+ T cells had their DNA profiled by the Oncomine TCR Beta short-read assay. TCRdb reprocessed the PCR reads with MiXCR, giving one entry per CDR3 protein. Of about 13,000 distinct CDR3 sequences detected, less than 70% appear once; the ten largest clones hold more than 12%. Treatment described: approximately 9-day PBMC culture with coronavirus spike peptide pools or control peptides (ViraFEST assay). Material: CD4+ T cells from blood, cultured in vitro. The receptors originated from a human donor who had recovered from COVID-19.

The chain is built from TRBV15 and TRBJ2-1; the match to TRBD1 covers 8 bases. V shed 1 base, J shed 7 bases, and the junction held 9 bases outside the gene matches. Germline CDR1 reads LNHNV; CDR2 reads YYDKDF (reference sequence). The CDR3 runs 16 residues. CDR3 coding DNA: TGTGCCACCAGCAGAGGTCTCCAGACAGGGGAAAATGAGCAGTTCTTC. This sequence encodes CATSRGLQTGENEQFF.

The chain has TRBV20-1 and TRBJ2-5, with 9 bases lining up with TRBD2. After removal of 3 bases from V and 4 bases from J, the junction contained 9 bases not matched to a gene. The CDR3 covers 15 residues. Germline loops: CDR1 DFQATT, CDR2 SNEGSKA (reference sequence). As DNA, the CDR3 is TGCAGTGCTAGGAATTTAGCGGGAGTGGTAGAGACCCAGTACTTC. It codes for CSARNLAGVVETQYF.

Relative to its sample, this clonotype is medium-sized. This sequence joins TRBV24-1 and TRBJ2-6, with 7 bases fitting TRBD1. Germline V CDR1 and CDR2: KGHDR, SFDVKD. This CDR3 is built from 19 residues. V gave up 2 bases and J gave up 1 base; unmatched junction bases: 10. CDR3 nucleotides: TGTGCCACCAGTGATTCCCGGACAGGCTACGTTTCTGGGGCCAACGTCCTGACTTTC. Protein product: CATSDSRTGYVSGANVLTF.

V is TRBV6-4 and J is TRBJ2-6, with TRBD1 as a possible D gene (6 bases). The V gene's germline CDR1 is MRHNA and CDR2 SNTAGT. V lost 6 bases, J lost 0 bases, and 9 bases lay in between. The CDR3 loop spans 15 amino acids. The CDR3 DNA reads TGTGCCAGCAGAAGACAGGCCTCTGGGGCCAACGTCCTGACTTTC. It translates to CASRRQASGANVLTF.

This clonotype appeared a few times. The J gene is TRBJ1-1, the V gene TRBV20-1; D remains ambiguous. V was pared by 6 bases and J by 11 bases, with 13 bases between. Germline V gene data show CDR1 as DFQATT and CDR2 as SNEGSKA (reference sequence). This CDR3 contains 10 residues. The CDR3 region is CSARREVAFF. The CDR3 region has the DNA TGCAGTGCCAGAAGAGAGGTCGCTTTCTTT.

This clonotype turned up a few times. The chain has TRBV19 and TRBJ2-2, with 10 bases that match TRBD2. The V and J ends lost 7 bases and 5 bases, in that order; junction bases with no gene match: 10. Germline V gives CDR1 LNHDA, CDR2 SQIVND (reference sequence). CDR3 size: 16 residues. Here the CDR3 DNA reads TGTGCCAGTAACCAACCGGGACTAGCGCGGACCGGGGAGCTGTTTTTT. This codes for CASNQPGLARTGELFF.

CDR3 amino acids: CSASEDSNYGYTF. CDR3 DNA: TGCAGTGCTAGTGAGGACAGTAACTATGGCTACACCTTC. J is TRBJ1-2 and V is TRBV20-1; possible D gene TRBD1, 6 bases. Trimming pared 3 bases from V and 1 base from J, leaving 9 bases between. The CDR3 has 13 amino acids. The germline CDR1 and CDR2 sequences are DFQATT and SNEGSKA (reference sequence).

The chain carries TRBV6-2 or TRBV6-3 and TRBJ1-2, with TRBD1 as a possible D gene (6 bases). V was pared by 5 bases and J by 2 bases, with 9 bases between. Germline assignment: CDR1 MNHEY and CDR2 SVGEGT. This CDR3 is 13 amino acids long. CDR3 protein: CASSGTLNYGYTF. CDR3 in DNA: TGTGCCAGCAGTGGGACACTCAACTATGGCTACACCTTC.

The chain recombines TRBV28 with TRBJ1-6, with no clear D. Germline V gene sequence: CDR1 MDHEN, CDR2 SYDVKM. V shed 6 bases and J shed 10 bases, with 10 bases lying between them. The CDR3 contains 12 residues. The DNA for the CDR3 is TGTGCCAGCAGCCCCCTGAGATCACCCCTCCACTTT. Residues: CASSPLRSPLHF.

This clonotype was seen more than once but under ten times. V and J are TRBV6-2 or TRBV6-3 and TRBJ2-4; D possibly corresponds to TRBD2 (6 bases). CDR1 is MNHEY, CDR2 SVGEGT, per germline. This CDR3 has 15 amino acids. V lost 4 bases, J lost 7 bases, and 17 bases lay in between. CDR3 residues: CASSSGTGARNIQYF. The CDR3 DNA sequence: TGTGCCAGCAGTTCCGGGACGGGAGCTAGGAACATTCAGTACTTC.

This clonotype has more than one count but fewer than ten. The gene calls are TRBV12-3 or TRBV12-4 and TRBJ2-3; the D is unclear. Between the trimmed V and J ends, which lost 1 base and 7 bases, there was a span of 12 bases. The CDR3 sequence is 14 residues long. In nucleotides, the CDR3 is TGTGCCAGCAGTTTAGAACCCGCCCGGCATACGCAGTATTTT. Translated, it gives CASSLEPARHTQYF.

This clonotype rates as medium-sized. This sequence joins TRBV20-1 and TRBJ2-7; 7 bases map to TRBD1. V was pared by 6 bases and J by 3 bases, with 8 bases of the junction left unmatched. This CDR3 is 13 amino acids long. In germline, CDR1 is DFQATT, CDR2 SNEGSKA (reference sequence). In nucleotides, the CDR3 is TGCAGTGCAGGGACAGCCGAGCGCTACGAGCAGTACTTC. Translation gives CSAGTAERYEQYF.

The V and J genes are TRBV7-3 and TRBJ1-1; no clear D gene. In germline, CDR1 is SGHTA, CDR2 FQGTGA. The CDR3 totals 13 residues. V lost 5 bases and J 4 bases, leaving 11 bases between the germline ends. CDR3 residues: CASSQSLGTEAFF. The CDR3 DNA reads TGTGCCAGCAGCCAGTCCTTGGGCACTGAAGCTTTCTTT.

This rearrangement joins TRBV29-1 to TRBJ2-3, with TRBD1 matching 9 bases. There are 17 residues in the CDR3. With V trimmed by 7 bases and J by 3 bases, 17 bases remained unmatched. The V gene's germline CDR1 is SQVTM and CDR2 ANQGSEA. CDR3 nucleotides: TGCAGCGCCACAACAGGGGGCTCTCGCAGGACAACAGATACGCAGTATTTT. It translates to CSATTGGSRRTTDTQYF.

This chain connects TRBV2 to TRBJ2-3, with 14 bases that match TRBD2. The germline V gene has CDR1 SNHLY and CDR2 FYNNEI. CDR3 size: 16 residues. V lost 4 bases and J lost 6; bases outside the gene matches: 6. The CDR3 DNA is TGTGCCAGCAGTGCGGGACTAGCGGGAGAGGGGGATACGCAGTATTTT. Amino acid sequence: CASSAGLAGEGDTQYF.

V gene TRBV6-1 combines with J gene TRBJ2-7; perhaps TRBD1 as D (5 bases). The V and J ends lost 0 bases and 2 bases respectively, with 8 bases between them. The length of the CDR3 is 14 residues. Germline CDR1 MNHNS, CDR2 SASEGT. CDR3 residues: CASSEAWTTYEQYF. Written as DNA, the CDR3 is TGTGCCAGCAGTGAAGCGTGGACAACCTACGAGCAGTACTTC.

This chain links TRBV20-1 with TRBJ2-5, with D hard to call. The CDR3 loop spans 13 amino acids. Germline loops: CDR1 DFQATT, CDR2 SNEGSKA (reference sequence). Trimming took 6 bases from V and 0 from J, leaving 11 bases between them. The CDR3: CSADDQNQETQYF. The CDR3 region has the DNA TGCAGTGCCGATGACCAGAACCAAGAGACCCAGTACTTC.